Presented here are 28 T cell receptor beta chains from one specimen sequenced in a study of metastatic and nonmetastatic thyroid tumors. Patients were all untreated before their thyroid surgery. Through MiXCR, TCRdb re-clonotyped the PCR reads. The table shows roughly 71,000 clones, with roughly 18% occurring only once. Sequencing was performed on blood. The receptors shown here come from a female donor with papillary thyroid cancer or a benign thyroid nodule (not recorded which). Some clones in this sample may be carry-over from other donors' samples.

This clone has ten or more counts. V gene TRBV2 combines with J gene TRBJ1-2; D perhaps matches TRBD1 (5 bases). This CDR3 comprises 12 residues. From germline, CDR1 is SNHLY and CDR2 FYNNEI. V lost 6 bases to trimming and J lost 4 bases, with 9 bases between them. In DNA, the CDR3 is TGTGCCAGCAGGGGGACGGGCTATGGCTACACCTTC. Its translation is CASRGTGYGYTF.

At least ten counts were recorded for this clone. The CDR3 region is CASSLVAGGGETQYF. The CDR3 DNA reads TGCGCCAGCAGCTTGGTGGCGGGAGGGGGAGAGACCCAGTACTTC. The chain joins TRBV5-1 to TRBJ2-5, with 9 bases fitting TRBD2. There are 15 residues in the CDR3. Germline trimming cut 0 bases from V and 4 bases from J; bases unmatched to any gene: 4. The germline CDR1 and CDR2 sequences are SGHRS and YFSETQ.

This clone was observed at least ten times. The chain is built from TRBV11-3 and TRBJ2-2; D remains ambiguous. V shed 5 bases and J shed 3 bases, with 7 bases lying between them. CDR1 and CDR2 from the germline V gene are SGHNT and YENEEA. This CDR3 contains 13 residues. The CDR3 DNA reads as TGTGCCAGCAGCCCATACTACACCGGGGAGCTGTTTTTT. Translated: CASSPYYTGELFF.

The table lists this clone with a few counts. The gene calls are TRBV10-1 and TRBJ2-7, with D possibly matching TRBD1 (5 bases). The CDR3 is 13 residues long. Trimming took 2 bases from V and 3 from J, leaving 8 bases between them. Looked up from germline, CDR1 is WNHNN and CDR2 is SYGVQD (reference sequence). The CDR3 spells CASSEVQGYEQYF. As DNA, the CDR3 is TGCGCCAGCAGTGAGGTCCAGGGCTACGAGCAGTACTTC.

At least ten counts were recorded for this clone. The rearrangement uses TRBV7-2 and TRBJ1-5; the match to TRBD1 covers 11 bases. CDR3 size: 16 residues. Germline assignment: CDR1 SGHTA and CDR2 FQGNSA. Germline trimming cut 5 bases from V and 3 bases from J; bases unmatched to any gene: 6. In DNA, the CDR3 is TGTGCCAGCAGCGCGGGACAGGGGGGGAACAATCAGCCCCAGCATTTT. This codes for CASSAGQGGNNQPQHF.

This clone was found many times. The chain couples TRBV5-1 to TRBJ2-7; possibly TRBD1 or TRBD2 for D (6 bases each). CDR1 SGHRS and CDR2 YFSETQ come from the germline V gene. The CDR3 has 15 amino acids. Trimming pared 4 bases from V and 4 bases from J, leaving 18 bases between. CDR3 region: CASSPGLPGVYEQYF. Written as DNA, the CDR3 is TGCGCCAGCAGCCCGGGACTGCCAGGGGTTTACGAGCAGTACTTC.

This clone was detected many times. This chain connects TRBV25-1 to TRBJ1-4, with D unclear. CDR3 length: 13 residues. V was cut by 4 bases and J by 4 bases, with 7 bases left in between. Germline assignment: CDR1 MGHDK and CDR2 SYGVNS. CDR3 protein: CASSARINEKLFF. Written as DNA, the CDR3 is TGTGCCAGCAGTGCCAGGATTAATGAAAAACTGTTTTTT.

In this sample, this clone turned up many times. The chain links TRBV20-1 to TRBJ1-2; TRBD1 aligns across 11 bases. With 1 base clipped from V and 6 bases from J, the junction kept 7 bases outside the gene matches. Germline CDR1 reads DFQATT; CDR2 reads SNEGSKA (reference sequence). CDR3 length: 15 residues. The CDR3 region has the DNA TGCAGTGCTAGAGGGACAGGGGGCGGAGGTAATGGCTACACCTTC. It specifies CSARGTGGGGNGYTF.

The chain links TRBV28 to TRBJ2-5, with TRBD1 matching 7 bases. The CDR3 is made up of 15 amino acids. V shed 3 bases, J shed 5 bases, and the junction held 9 bases outside the gene matches. Germline V CDR1 and CDR2: MDHEN, SYDVKM. CDR3 amino acids: CASSFRRGPWETQYF. In DNA, the CDR3 is TGTGCCAGCAGTTTTCGTAGGGGGCCTTGGGAGACCCAGTACTTC.

This clone occurred many times. The gene calls are TRBV12-3 or TRBV12-4 and TRBJ1-2; D is perhaps TRBD1 (5 bases). The CDR3 runs 12 residues. Trimming cost V 7 bases and J 4 bases, with 10 bases left between them. The DNA for the CDR3 is TGTGCCAGCACCGGGGACGGCTATGGCTACACCTTC. Protein: CASTGDGYGYTF.

This clone was recorded many times. J is TRBJ2-5 and V is TRBV5-1, with TRBD2 matching 14 bases. The CDR3 spans 17 residues. Unmatched junction bases numbered 8, after V lost 2 bases and J lost 5 bases. The V gene's germline CDR1 is SGHRS and CDR2 YFSETQ. CDR3 sequence (DNA): TGCGCCAGCAGCTTAAGACTAGCGGGAGGGCCAGGGGAGACCCAGTACTTC. Translated: CASSLRLAGGPGETQYF.

This clone was seen more than once but under ten times. This rearrangement joins TRBV12-3 or TRBV12-4 to TRBJ1-1; D ambiguous. V shed 3 bases and J shed 1 base, with 9 bases lying between them. The CDR3 is made up of 14 amino acids. The CDR3 DNA is TGTGCCAGCAGTTTTCTTGGGCAGAACACTGAAGCTTTCTTT. This codes for CASSFLGQNTEAFF.

As concerns this clone: Since a much larger clone is just one base distant, this may be a read error. The rearrangement joins TRBV3-1 to TRBJ2-4, with unresolved D. This CDR3 contains 16 residues. Trimming cost V 1 base and J 1 base, with 11 bases left between them. The germline CDR1 and CDR2 sequences are LGHDT and YNNKEL (reference sequence). Written as DNA, the CDR3 is TGTGCCAGCAGCCAAGCACATGCATTCGCCAAAAACATTCAGTACTTC. This encodes CASSQAHAFAKNIQYF.

This clone has at least ten counts. The chain uses TRBV24-1 and TRBJ1-1; D not resolved. V was cut by 4 bases and J by 5 bases, with 13 bases left in between. Germline CDR1 is KGHDR and CDR2 is SFDVKD. The CDR3 is 14 amino acids. The CDR3 sequence: CATSDSPVRTEAFF. CDR3 nucleotides: TGTGCCACCAGTGACTCCCCGGTGAGAACTGAAGCTTTCTTT.

This chain links TRBV30 with TRBJ1-5, with D perhaps TRBD1 (5 bases). Germline V gives CDR1 GTSNPN, CDR2 SVGIG (reference sequence). The CDR3 is made up of 15 amino acids. The V gene lost 4 bases and the J gene lost 1 base, with 14 bases spanning the gap. CDR3 in DNA: TGTGCCTGGACGGTAAGGGGCGCGAGCAATCAGCCCCAGCATTTT. Translation: CAWTVRGASNQPQHF.

This clone has a count of ten or more. V usage is TRBV11-2 and J usage is TRBJ1-5; D is uncertain. V was clipped by 0 bases and J by 0 bases, with 18 bases between them. The CDR3 has 19 residues. From germline, CDR1 is SGHAT and CDR2 FQNNGV. CDR3 nucleotide sequence: TGTGCCAGCAGCTTAGATACGGTAGGCGCGGTACCTAGCAATCAGCCCCAGCATTTT. It encodes CASSLDTVGAVPSNQPQHF.

This clone came up many times. DNA of the CDR3: TGTGCCACCAGCATATCTACAGACTCCTACGAGCAGTACTTC. It codes for CATSISTDSYEQYF. The chain has TRBV15 and TRBJ2-7; D uncertain. Germline-derived CDR1 and CDR2 are LNHNV and YYDKDF (reference sequence). The CDR3 spans 14 residues. V was shortened by 4 bases and J by 0 bases, with 10 bases between the two germline ends.

This sequence joins TRBV3-1 and TRBJ1-1; TRBD1 matches at 8 bases. The J segment lost 1 base and the V segment lost 6 bases, leaving 1 base of the junction unmatched. The CDR3 spans 13 residues. Germline V gene data show CDR1 as LGHDT and CDR2 as YNNKEL (reference sequence). CDR3 protein: CASRGQANTEAFF. Written as DNA, the CDR3 is TGTGCCAGCAGGGGACAGGCGAACACTGAAGCTTTCTTT.

This clone was counted many times. The genes are TRBV4-1 and TRBJ2-1, with D unresolved. This CDR3 comprises 16 residues. Trimming took off 2 bases at V and 0 bases at J, with 11 bases between the two ends. Germline CDR1 reads MGHRA; CDR2 reads YSYEKL. The CDR3 is CASSQPGRSSYNEQFF. In DNA, the CDR3 is TGCGCCAGCAGCCAACCTGGACGGAGCTCCTACAATGAGCAGTTCTTC.

The sample holds many counts of this clone. In the same sample, other DNA sequences code for this CDR3. This chain connects TRBV11-1 to TRBJ2-3, with D tentatively TRBD2 (6 bases). The CDR3 runs 16 residues. Germline CDR1 is SGHAT and CDR2 is FQDESV (reference sequence). Trimming cost V 6 bases and J 2 bases, with 18 bases left between them. As DNA, the CDR3 is TGTGCCAGCAGGAGATTAGCGGTAGGGGCCACAGATACGCAGTATTTT. Protein product: CASRRLAVGATDTQYF.

The chain joins TRBV30 to TRBJ2-1; the match to TRBD2 covers 14 bases. Germline CDR1 GTSNPN, CDR2 SVGIG (reference sequence). This CDR3 is built from 15 residues. With V trimmed by 8 bases and J by 7 bases, 10 bases remained unmatched. This CDR3 reads CAGTSGSLETNEQFF. For the CDR3, the DNA is TGTGCCGGGACTAGCGGGAGTCTGGAAACAAATGAGCAGTTCTTC.

To note about this clone: Just one base apart from a much larger clone, this may be a read error. The rearrangement uses TRBV14 and TRBJ1-5; D ambiguous. The CDR3 spans 13 residues. Germline V CDR1 and CDR2: SGHDN, FVKESK. This chain's CDR3 is CASRQEPLTPQHF. DNA of the CDR3: TGTGCCAGCAGACAAGAGCCCCTTACGCCCCAGCATTTT.

This clone was observed many times. The J gene is TRBJ1-2, the V gene TRBV10-3; D possibly corresponds to TRBD1 (5 bases). The V and J ends lost 1 base and 4 bases respectively, with 7 bases between them. The CDR3 totals 13 residues. CDR1 and CDR2 (germline): ENHRY, SYGVKD. The CDR3 DNA sequence: TGTGCCATCAGTGAGTTCGACAGCTATGGCTACACCTTC. As protein: CAISEFDSYGYTF.

This clone was seen many times. The chain joins TRBV12-5 to TRBJ2-4, with a weak D call TRBD1 (5 bases). CDR1 is LGHNT, CDR2 FRNRAP, per germline. The V end lost 0 bases, the J end lost 7 bases, and 16 bases lay between the germline ends. This CDR3 spans 16 amino acids. CDR3 bases: TGTGCTAGTGGTTTGGTACTGTCCAGGGTGTCCAACATTCAGTACTTC. Its translation: CASGLVLSRVSNIQYF.

This clone was found many times. V gene TRBV13 combines with J gene TRBJ1-3; TRBD1 matches at 8 bases. This CDR3 is built from 19 residues. Trimming took 4 bases from V and 0 from J; bases not matched to a gene: 14. The germline CDR1 and CDR2 sequences are PRHDT and FYEKMQ (reference sequence). Here the CDR3 DNA reads TGTGCCAGCAGCTCGACCCGGGATGGACAGGGACGCTCTGGAAACACCATATATTTT. Encoded protein: CASSSTRDGQGRSGNTIYF.

As for this clone: A much larger clone is a single base away; this may be a read error. V gene TRBV11-2 combines with J gene TRBJ2-5; D may be TRBD1 or TRBD2 (5 bases each). Per germline, CDR1 SGHAT and CDR2 FQNNGV. V gave up 5 bases and J gave up 5 bases, with 18 bases separating them. The CDR3 is 15 residues long. The CDR3 loop is CASSPQGSRGETQYF. The CDR3 DNA reads TGTGCCAGCAGCCCCCAGGGTAGTCGCGGGGAGACCCAGTACTTC.

This clone was seen repeatedly, ten times or more. This chain joins TRBV27 and TRBJ2-1; 7 nucleotides match TRBD2. This CDR3 comprises 15 residues. V lost 9 bases to trimming and J lost 7 bases; unmatched junction nucleotides: 15. Germline loops: CDR1 MNHEY, CDR2 SMNVEV (reference sequence). The CDR3 protein is CASQTWGGLENEQFF. The CDR3 nucleotides read TGTGCCAGTCAAACCTGGGGGGGTCTCGAGAATGAGCAGTTCTTC.

This clone was seen a handful of times. A much larger clone lies a single base off, so this may be a read error. The V call is TRBV20-1, the J call TRBJ2-1; a weak D match, TRBD2 (6 bases). CDR1 DFQATT and CDR2 SNEGSKA come from the germline V gene (reference sequence). The CDR3 is 11 residues long. CDR3 protein: CSANRAGWRLF. The CDR3 DNA follows: TGCAGTGCTAATCGGGCGGGATGGCGGCTCTTC.